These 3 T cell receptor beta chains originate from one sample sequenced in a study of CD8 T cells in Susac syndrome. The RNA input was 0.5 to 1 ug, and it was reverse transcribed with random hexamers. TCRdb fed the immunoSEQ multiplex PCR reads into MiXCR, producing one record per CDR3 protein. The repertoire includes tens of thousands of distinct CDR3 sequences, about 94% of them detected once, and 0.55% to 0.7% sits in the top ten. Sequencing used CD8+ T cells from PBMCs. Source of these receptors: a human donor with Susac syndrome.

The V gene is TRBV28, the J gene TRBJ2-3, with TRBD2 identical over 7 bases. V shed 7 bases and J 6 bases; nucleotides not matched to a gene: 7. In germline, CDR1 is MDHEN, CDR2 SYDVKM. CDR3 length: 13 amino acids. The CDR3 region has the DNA TGTGCCAGCATAGCGGGCCTTGGGGATACGCAGTATTTT. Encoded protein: CASIAGLGDTQYF.

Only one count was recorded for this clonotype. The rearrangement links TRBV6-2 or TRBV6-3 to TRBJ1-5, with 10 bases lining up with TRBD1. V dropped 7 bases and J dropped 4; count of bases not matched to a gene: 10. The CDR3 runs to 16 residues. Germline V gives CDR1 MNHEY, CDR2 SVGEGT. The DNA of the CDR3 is TGTGCCAGCACCGACGCCCGGACAGGGGGAAATCAGCCCCAGCATTTT. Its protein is CASTDARTGGNQPQHF.

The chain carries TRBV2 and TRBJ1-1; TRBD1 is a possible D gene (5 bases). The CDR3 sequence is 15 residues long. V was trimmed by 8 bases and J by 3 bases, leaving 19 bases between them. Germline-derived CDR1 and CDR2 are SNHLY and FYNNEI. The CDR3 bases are TGTGCCAGCCGAAAAGGGGTCAGGGCGGACACTGAAGCTTTCTTT. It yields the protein CASRKGVRADTEAFF. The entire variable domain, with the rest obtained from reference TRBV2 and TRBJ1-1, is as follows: EPEVTQTPSHQVTQMGQEVILRCVPISNHLYFYWYRQILGQKVEFLVSFYNNEISEKSEIFDDQFSVERPDGSNFTLKIRSTKLEDSAMYFCASRKGVRADTEAFFGQGTRLTVV.